This T cell receptor beta chain was retrieved from a study of cytomegalovirus exposure and HLA in healthy donors (dated 2017 in TCRdb). Regarding the research as a whole: An earlier analysis of a few hundred of the donors reported approximately 260 Gb of sequence data and 100 million to 120 million unique TCR beta sequences obtained from around 180 million T cells. The number of donors typed differed by locus, with about 629-630 for A, B, C, DRB1 and DQB1, around 560 for DQA1, nearly 610 for DPA1, and about 450 for DPB1. A separate validation cohort of 100 to 150 different subjects was used in addition to the 666-subject first cohort. A later analysis re-analyzed previously published TCR beta repertoires from 666 donors and added high-resolution HLA genotyping to study TCR occurrence patterns. An early release that covered more than 550 HLA-typed donors contained approximately 300 gigabases of sequencing data and around 85 million unique TCR sequences. The study used immunosequencing to profile the T cell repertoires of approximately 690 subjects and linked those repertoires to cytomegalovirus serostatus. Of the approximately 400 genotyped donors, approximately 83% fell in the genetic ancestry cluster associated with self-reported Caucasian donors. Among 300 to 500 genotyped donors of the cohort, an average of roughly 230,000 unique TCR beta nucleotide sequences was sequenced per donor, of which approximately 19% were non-productive. The study aimed to test whether cataloging public T cell receptors could reveal signatures of past pathogen exposure. Rather than drawing on any new phenotypic data, the later analysis identified candidate immune exposures from TCR beta sequences and the way those sequences occurred across donors. Because of strong linkage in the cohort, 5 or 6 DR-DQ haplotypes were treated as single units for association and clustering. Every repertoire in the discovery cohort had been generated on one and the same sequencing platform. An earlier analysis of about 620 of the donors applied high-throughput TCR beta sequencing to assess whether each TCR beta V gene segment acted as functional or pseudogenic. A later genetic analysis took genome-wide SNP genotypes for about 55% of the roughly 700 donors and used that subset as a discovery cohort. Both class I and class II loci were covered by HLA typing, at four-digit resolution. Alongside the repertoire data, information on donor age, sex, ethnicity and CMV serostatus was compiled. To predict cytomegalovirus infection status, the study brought together high-throughput TCR immunosequencing, statistical association of individual TCRs with disease status, and machine learning.

Libraries came from the immunoSEQ multiplex PCR assay. The multiplex PCR relied on a mix of 60 forward primers for TCR Vbeta segments and 13 reverse primers for TCR Jbeta segments. A multiplex PCR assay on genomic DNA amplified the CDR3 region of rearranged TCR beta genes. The Illumina HiSeq System was used to sequence the amplified TCR beta libraries as 87-base-pair reads. The paper's data handling went like this. In a later analysis, roughly 80 million unique TCR beta chains were counted across the 500 to 850 repertoires, and around 10 million of these chains were shared by at least two donors. Raw reads were error-corrected and collapsed into unique sequences by a nearest-neighbor algorithm in which closely related sequences were merged to remove PCR and sequencing errors. CDR3 sequences were aligned to IMGT reference sequences to assign V, D and J gene segments. Each retained sequence needed at least a six-nucleotide match to both a V gene segment and a J gene segment. A rearrangement counted as productive if the CDR3 had no stop codons and remained in frame with V and J, and every other rearrangement counted as non-productive. CDR3 was defined according to IMGT convention as the region running from the second conserved V-encoded cysteine to the conserved J-encoded phenylalanine. The earlier analysis of fewer than 750 of the donors excluded sequences that lacked an unambiguous match to a single V gene segment. In an earlier analysis of about 590 of the donors, a V segment was called functional when productive rearrangements were above 56.7%, and segregating when the standard deviation between donors exceeded 5%. A statistical classification framework was built for diagnosing cytomegalovirus status from the catalog of TCR beta chain sequences. A later analysis assigned V and J genes by comparing TCR nucleotide sequences with IMGT/GENE-DB human TR gene sequences. The TCRdist pipeline was used in a later analysis to assign CDR3 sequences and most-parsimonious VDJ recombination scenarios. In a later analysis, each TCR beta chain was defined by its CDR3 amino acid sequence together with its V-gene family, and reads without a unique V-gene family were excluded. As a way to deal with suspected cross-contamination and a sequencing artifact, a later analysis dropped under 600 nucleotide sequences that were highly shared and had low generation probability. A later analysis calculated a clonal expansion index for each public chain from normalized within-repertoire ranks of inferred template counts. In a later analysis, generation probabilities were computed with a VDJ recombination model fitted to out-of-frame rearrangements, and the resulting probabilities were checked against IGoR. A later analysis scored TCR-TCR, TCR-HLA and TCR-CMV co-occurrence with hypergeometric tests, applying a repertoire-size bias correction to TCR pairs. False discovery rates were estimated in a later analysis by permuting HLA or CMV assignments 20 times. In a later analysis, co-occurring TCRs were grouped with DBSCAN, and TCRdist sequence similarity was added when clustering was performed within HLA-allele-positive subsets. Co-occurrence clustering excluded repertoires with fewer than 30,000 or more than 120,000 public chains, plus five with anomalous nucleotide sharing. This immuneACCESS table, as held by TCRdb, lists in-frame sequences with V and J called but not all clones. Of the missing ones, under half trace to an unresolved V gene in checked studies; the others have no known cause. The V and J calls and clone size were taken over from that table, and D and trimming were inferred from the DNA. Present in this sample are more than 100,000 clones, approximately 9% of which were seen just once. The ten largest account for roughly 6.4% of the sample.

What the work shows at the level of the full study, not this receptor alone: An earlier analysis of approximately 500 of the donors showed that most TCR beta V segments appeared in productive rearrangements either about 87% or about 30% of the time, which broadly matched IMGT annotations. In vitro tests confirmed that a few of the cytomegalovirus-associated TCR beta chains recognize cytomegalovirus antigens. Most TCR sequences were observed very rarely across donors, whereas some public TCRs were present in many individuals. In this cohort, only TCR beta chains were sequenced, and detectable features were limited by the absence of alpha or paired-chain data. According to a later analysis, most CMV-associated TCR beta chains appeared to be HLA-restricted, and the HLA associations seemed to be driven largely by CMV exposure. In a later analysis, HLA-associated TCR beta chains were found to be more clonally expanded and to have lower generation probabilities than equally common non-associated chains. In a later analysis, TCR association rates were found to vary across HLA loci, with the most associated TCRs seen for DRB1 alleles and the fewest for HLA-C alleles. Some IMGT-functional V segments, including TRBV6-2 and TRBV6-3, could not be distinguished by the 87-base-pair reads and were therefore excluded. For the cohort, immune exposure information was limited to CMV serostatus. Because HLA typing was unavailable for some donors at each locus, only the typed subset was used in association tests. Several of the top co-occurrence clusters appeared to be linked to parvovirus B19, influenza, CMV and Epstein-Barr virus, according to a later analysis. Assigning TCR associations to individual alleles was difficult when HLA alleles, especially DR and DQ, strongly co-occurred. The classifier was reported to diagnose cytomegalovirus status with high specificity and sensitivity in both the original and validation cohorts. An association between a missense DCLRE1C variant and V-gene and J-gene trimming of TCR beta chains was found in a later genetic analysis and replicated in an independent cohort. Roughly uniform sequencing depth across donors was assumed in presence/absence analyses, although this assumption may not hold. In a later analysis, more than 15,000 TCR beta sequences were associated with specific HLA alleles at a false discovery rate of 0.05. Because counts were too low, fewer than 20 rarely observed V segments, including chromosome 9 orphons, were excluded from the earlier analysis of 587 of the donors. A cluster of highly shared sequence variants was judged likely to be a technical artifact of the sequencing pipeline. Correlated functional status among segregating V segments might reflect linkage disequilibrium, but an unknown experimental factor could not be ruled out. Compared with the approximately 600-donor mean, donors in an Asian-associated ancestry cluster had fewer N-insertions in productive TCRs, according to a later genetic analysis. The study gave a list of under 200 TCR beta chains associated with cytomegalovirus. A further reported finding was that TCR beta sequences accurately predicted the HLA-A and HLA-B alleles for most subjects in the first cohort. The authors suggested that the approach could potentially be extended to other disease states and immunological phenotypes.

The cohort comprised around 690 healthy bone marrow donors. Cohort members were all nominally healthy when sampled, although unrecorded immune exposures were likely present. The donor tested CMV seropositive, placing the donor among the 289 seropositive members of the cohort. A peripheral blood sample was provided by each donor, and peripheral blood mononuclear cells were used for TCR beta sequencing. The Qiagen DNeasy Blood Extraction Kit was used to extract genomic DNA from the blood cell samples. Based on its abundance in the sample, this clone is medium-sized (0.01 to 0.1%). Its antigen remains undetermined. The record has no base qualities; no much larger clone is one base away. V was cut back by 4 bases and J by 6 bases, leaving a gap of 15 bases between them. The CDR3 covers 15 residues, taking in both the cysteine and the phenylalanine. The only DNA kept is the CDR3, 45 bases in frame from the first base. For CDR1 and CDR2, the germline V gene (reference sequence) lists LNHDA and SQIVND.

Input material: PBMCs. This clonotype was sampled from a woman in her forties in good health and CMV-seropositive. In this chain, TRBV19 is recombined with TRBJ2-2, with a tentative D gene TRBD2 over 5 matching bases. The base sequence is TGTGCCAGTAGTACTAACATTCTGGGAGCCGGGGAGCTGTTTTTT. Its protein reads: CASSTNILGAGELFF. Joined to the reference TRBV19 and TRBJ2-2 proteins, this CDR3 gives the full variable domain: DGGITQSPKYLFRKEGQNVTLSCEQNLNHDAMYWYRQDPGQGLRLIYYSQIVNDFQKGDIAEGYSVSREKKESFPLTVTSAQKNPTAFYLCASSTNILGAGELFFGEGSRLTVL.